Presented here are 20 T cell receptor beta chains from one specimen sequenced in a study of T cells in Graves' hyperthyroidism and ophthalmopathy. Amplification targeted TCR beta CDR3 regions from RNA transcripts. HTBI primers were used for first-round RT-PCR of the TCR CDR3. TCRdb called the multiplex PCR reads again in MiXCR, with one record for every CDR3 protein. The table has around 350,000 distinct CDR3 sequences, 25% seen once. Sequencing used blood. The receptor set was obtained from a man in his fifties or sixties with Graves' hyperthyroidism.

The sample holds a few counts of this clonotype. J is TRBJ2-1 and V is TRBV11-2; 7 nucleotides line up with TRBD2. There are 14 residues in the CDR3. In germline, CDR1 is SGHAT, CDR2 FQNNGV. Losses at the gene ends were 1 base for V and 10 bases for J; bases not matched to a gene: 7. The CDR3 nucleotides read TGTGCCAGCAGCTTAGTTACTAGCGCGAAAGAGCAGTTCTTC. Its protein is CASSLVTSAKEQFF. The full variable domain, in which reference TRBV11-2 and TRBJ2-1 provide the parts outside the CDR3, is EAGVAQSPRYKIIEKRQSVAFWCNPISGHATLYWYQQILGQGPKLLIQFQNNGVVDDSQLPKDRFSAERLKGVDSTLKIQPAKLEDSAVYLCASSLVTSAKEQFFGPGTRLTVL.

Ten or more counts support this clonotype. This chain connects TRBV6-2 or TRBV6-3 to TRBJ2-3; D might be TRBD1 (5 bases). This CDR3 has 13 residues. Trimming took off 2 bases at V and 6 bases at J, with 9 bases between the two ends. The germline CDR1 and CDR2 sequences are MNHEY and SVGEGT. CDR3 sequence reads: CASSYGRADTQYF. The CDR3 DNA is TGTGCCAGCAGTTACGGCAGGGCGGATACGCAGTATTTT.

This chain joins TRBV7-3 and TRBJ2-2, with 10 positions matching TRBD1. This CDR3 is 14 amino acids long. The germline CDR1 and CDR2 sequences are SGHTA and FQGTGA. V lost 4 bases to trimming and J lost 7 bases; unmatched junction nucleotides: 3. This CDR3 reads CASSSGQGSGELFF. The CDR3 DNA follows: TGTGCCAGCAGCTCGGGACAGGGGAGCGGGGAGCTGTTTTTT.

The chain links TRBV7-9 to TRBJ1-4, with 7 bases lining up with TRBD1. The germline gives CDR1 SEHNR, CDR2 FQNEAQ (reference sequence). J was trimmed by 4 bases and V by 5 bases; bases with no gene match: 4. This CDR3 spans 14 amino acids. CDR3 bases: TGTGCCAGCAGCCCGACAGGGAGTAATGAAAAACTGTTTTTT. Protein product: CASSPTGSNEKLFF.

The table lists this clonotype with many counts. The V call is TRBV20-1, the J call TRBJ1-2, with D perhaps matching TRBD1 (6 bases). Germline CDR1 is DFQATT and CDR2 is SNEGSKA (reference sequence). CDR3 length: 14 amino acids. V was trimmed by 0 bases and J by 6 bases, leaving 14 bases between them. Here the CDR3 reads CSARDMRGLHGYTF. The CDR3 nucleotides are TGCAGTGCTAGAGATATGAGGGGGTTACATGGCTACACCTTC.

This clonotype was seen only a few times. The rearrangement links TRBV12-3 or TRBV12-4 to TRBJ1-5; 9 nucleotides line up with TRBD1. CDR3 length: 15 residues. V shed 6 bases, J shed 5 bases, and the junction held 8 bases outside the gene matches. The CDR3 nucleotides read TGTGCCAGCAGGACCGGGACAGGGTTCGATCAGCCCCAGCATTTT. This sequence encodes CASRTGTGFDQPQHF.

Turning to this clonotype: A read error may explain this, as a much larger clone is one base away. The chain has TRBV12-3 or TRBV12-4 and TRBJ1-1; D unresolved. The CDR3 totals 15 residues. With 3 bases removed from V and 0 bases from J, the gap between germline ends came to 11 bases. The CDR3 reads CASSFLGAMNTEAFF. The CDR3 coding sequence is TGTGCCAGCAGTTTTTTGGGAGCAATGAACACTGAAGCTTTCTTT.

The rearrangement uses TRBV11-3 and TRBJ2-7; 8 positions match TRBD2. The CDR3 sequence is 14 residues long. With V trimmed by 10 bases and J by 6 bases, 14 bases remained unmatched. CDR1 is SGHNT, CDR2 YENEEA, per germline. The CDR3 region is CATREAGGWGEQYF. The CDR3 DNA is TGTGCCACACGGGAGGCGGGGGGCTGGGGCGAGCAGTACTTC.

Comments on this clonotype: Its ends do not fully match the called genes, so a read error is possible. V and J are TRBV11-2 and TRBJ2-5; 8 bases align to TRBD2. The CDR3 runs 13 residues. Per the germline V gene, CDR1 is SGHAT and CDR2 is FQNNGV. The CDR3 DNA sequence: TGTGCCAGCAGCTTGGACCGCGGGGGGCGCATGAACTTC. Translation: CASSLDRGGRMNF.

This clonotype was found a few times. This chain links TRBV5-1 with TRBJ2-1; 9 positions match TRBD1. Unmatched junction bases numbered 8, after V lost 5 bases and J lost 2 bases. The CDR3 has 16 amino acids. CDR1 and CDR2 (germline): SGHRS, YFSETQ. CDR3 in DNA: TGCGCCAGCAGTTCCCGGACAGGGGCTACCTACAATGAGCAGTTCTTC. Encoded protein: CASSSRTGATYNEQFF.

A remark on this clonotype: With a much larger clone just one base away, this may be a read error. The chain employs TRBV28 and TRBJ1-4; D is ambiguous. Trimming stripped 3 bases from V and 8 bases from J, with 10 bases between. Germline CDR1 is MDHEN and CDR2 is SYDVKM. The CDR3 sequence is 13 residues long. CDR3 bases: TGTGCCAGCAGTTTCCCGGCGGTAGAAAAACTGTTTTTT. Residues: CASSFPAVEKLFF.

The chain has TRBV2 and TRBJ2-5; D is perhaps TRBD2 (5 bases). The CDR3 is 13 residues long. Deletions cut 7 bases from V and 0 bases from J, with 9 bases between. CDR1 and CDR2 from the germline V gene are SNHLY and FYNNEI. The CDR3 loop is CASNARDQETQYF. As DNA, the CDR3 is TGTGCCAGCAACGCGCGGGACCAAGAGACCCAGTACTTC. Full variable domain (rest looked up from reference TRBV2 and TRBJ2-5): EPEVTQTPSHQVTQMGQEVILRCVPISNHLYFYWYRQILGQKVEFLVSFYNNEISEKSEIFDDQFSVERPDGSNFTLKIRSTKLEDSAMYFCASNARDQETQYFGPGTRLLVL.

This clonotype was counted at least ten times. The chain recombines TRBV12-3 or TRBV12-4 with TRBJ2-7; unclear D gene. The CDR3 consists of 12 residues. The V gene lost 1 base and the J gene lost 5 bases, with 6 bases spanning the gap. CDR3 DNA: TGTGCCAGCAGTTTAGTAGGGAACGAGCAGTACTTC. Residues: CASSLVGNEQYF.

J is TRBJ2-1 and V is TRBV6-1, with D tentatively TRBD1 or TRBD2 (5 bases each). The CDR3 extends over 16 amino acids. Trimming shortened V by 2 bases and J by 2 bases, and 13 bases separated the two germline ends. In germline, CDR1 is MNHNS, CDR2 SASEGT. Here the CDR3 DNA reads TGTGCCAGCAGTGAATTCCTGGGGGATACCTACAATGAGCAGTTCTTC. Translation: CASSEFLGDTYNEQFF.

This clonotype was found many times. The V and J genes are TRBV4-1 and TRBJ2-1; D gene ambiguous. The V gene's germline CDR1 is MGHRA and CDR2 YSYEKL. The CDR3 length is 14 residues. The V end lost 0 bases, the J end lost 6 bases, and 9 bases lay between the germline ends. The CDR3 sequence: CASSQDSMVNEQFF. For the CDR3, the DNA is TGCGCCAGCAGCCAAGATTCAATGGTCAATGAGCAGTTCTTC.

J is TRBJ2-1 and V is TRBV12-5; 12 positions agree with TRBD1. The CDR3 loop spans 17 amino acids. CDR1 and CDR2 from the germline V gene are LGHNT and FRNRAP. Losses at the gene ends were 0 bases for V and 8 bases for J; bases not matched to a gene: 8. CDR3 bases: TGTGCTAGTGGTTTGGTACTGGGACAGGGGGCTAGGCATGAGCAGTTCTTC. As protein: CASGLVLGQGARHEQFF.

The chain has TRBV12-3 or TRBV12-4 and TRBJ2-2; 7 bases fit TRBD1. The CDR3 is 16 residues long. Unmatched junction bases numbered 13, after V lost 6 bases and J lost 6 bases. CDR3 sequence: CASSRNDRVAPGELFF. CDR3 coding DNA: TGTGCCAGCAGCCGTAATGACAGGGTCGCCCCCGGGGAGCTGTTTTTT.

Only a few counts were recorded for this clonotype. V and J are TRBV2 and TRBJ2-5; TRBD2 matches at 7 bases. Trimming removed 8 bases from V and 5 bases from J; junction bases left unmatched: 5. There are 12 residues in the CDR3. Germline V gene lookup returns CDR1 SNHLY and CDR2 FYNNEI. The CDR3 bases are TGTGCCAGCGCATTCGGGAGGGAGACCCAGTACTTC. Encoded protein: CASAFGRETQYF.

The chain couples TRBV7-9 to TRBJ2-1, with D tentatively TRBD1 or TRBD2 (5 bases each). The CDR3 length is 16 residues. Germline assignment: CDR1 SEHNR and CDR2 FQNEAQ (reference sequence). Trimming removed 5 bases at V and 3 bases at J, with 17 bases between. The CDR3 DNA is TGTGCCAGCAGCGCCCAGGGCACCGGACTCTACAATGAGCAGTTCTTC. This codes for CASSAQGTGLYNEQFF.

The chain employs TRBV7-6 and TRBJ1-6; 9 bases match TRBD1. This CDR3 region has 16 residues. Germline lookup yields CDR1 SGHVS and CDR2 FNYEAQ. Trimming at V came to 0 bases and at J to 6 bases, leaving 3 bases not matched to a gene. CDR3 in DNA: TGTGCCAGCAGCTTAGCCTTGACAGGGGGTAATTCACCCCTCCACTTT. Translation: CASSLALTGGNSPLHF.